Below are 22 T cell receptor beta chains sequenced from a single sample in a study of blood T cell repertoires in COVID-19. Measured with immunoSEQ multiplex PCR; TCRdb has only the in-frame clones, and not every one. This sample carries 55,000 to 75,000 clones, over 70% of them seen once, and the ten largest clones take about 6.7%. Sequenced input: peripheral blood. The receptors were gathered from a human donor in a cohort sampled during active COVID-19.

CDR3 protein: CASSIGGFTEAFF. In nucleotides, the CDR3 is TGTGCCAGTAGTATTGGCGGGTTCACTGAAGCTTTCTTT. This rearrangement joins TRBV19 to TRBJ1-1; D uncertain. V was shortened by 3 bases and J by 4 bases, with 9 bases between the two germline ends. Germline V gene lookup returns CDR1 LNHDA and CDR2 SQIVND (reference sequence). This CDR3 spans 13 amino acids.

The rearrangement uses TRBV20-1 and TRBJ2-3; perhaps TRBD2 as D (6 bases). Germline V gene data show CDR1 as DFQATT and CDR2 as SNEGSKA (reference sequence). Deletions cut 3 bases from V and 0 bases from J, with 13 bases between. The CDR3 is 15 amino acids. In DNA, the CDR3 is TGCAGTGCTAGTGGGGACTTTCTTAGCACAGATACGCAGTATTTT. It yields the protein CSASGDFLSTDTQYF.

V usage is TRBV30 and J usage is TRBJ2-2; perhaps TRBD1 as D (6 bases). CDR3 length: 13 amino acids. CDR1 is GTSNPN, CDR2 SVGIG, per germline (reference sequence). Trimming shortened V by 3 bases and J by 6 bases, and 11 bases separated the two germline ends. For the CDR3, the DNA is TGTGCCTGGAGACAGGGTTGGGCCGGGGAGCTGTTTTTT. Its protein product is CAWRQGWAGELFF.

The chain uses TRBV12-3 or TRBV12-4 and TRBJ1-2; D unresolved. CDR3 size: 13 residues. V was pared by 5 bases and J by 7 bases, with 14 bases between. CDR3 residues: CASSPSRWSGYTF. The CDR3 nucleotides are TGTGCCAGCAGTCCGAGTAGGTGGAGTGGCTACACCTTC.

The chain combines TRBV3-1 (or the pseudogene TRBV3-2) with TRBJ2-7; TRBD2 matches 7 bases. The germline CDR1 and CDR2 sequences are LGHDT and YNNKEL (reference sequence). The junction had 3 bases not matched to a gene; V was cut back by 0 bases and J by 4 bases. This CDR3 has 14 amino acids. This CDR3 is CASSQDQRGYEQYF. The CDR3 DNA is TGTGCCAGCAGCCAAGATCAGCGGGGTTACGAGCAGTACTTC.

The chain carries TRBV2 and TRBJ1-1, with no clear D. This CDR3 contains 10 residues. Trimming stripped 9 bases from V and 1 base from J, with 3 bases between. CDR1 SNHLY and CDR2 FYNNEI come from the germline V gene. The CDR3 loop reads CASRNTEAFF. CDR3 sequence (DNA): TGTGCCAGTAGGAACACTGAAGCTTTCTTT.

V is TRBV4-1 and J is TRBJ1-2; unclear D gene. In germline, CDR1 is MGHRA, CDR2 YSYEKL. The CDR3 loop spans 15 amino acids. V lost 1 base and J lost 3, with 12 bases in between. CDR3 protein: CASSQGLGRYYGYTF. The CDR3 nucleotides are TGCGCCAGCAGCCAAGGTCTAGGGAGATACTATGGCTACACCTTC.

The sample holds one count of this clone. The V gene is TRBV30, the J gene TRBJ2-5, with no clear D. From germline, CDR1 is GTSNPN and CDR2 SVGIG (reference sequence). The CDR3 is 13 amino acids. V was shortened by 2 bases and J by 5 bases, with 12 bases between the two germline ends. This CDR3 reads CAWSLRLGETQYF. The CDR3 DNA reads TGTGCCTGGAGTCTGAGACTCGGGGAGACCCAGTACTTC.

The CDR3 here is CASSDYISDTQYF. The CDR3 DNA follows: TGTGCCAGCAGTGATTACATATCGGATACGCAGTATTTT. The V call is TRBV6-4, the J call TRBJ2-3; D remains unclear. This CDR3 is 13 amino acids long. Germline V gene sequence: CDR1 MRHNA, CDR2 SNTAGT. V was clipped by 3 bases and J by 6 bases, with 10 bases between them.

J is TRBJ2-5 and V is TRBV9; perhaps TRBD2 as D (5 bases). In germline, CDR1 is SGDLS, CDR2 YYNGEE. The CDR3 is 16 amino acids. The V and J ends lost 3 bases and 5 bases respectively, with 20 bases between them. The CDR3 coding sequence is TGTGCCAGCAGCGCCCCGGACGGCGGGTTCGGGGAGACCCAGTACTTC. It specifies CASSAPDGGFGETQYF. Filled out from reference TRBV9 and TRBJ2-5, the complete variable domain reads DSGVTQTPKHLITATGQRVTLRCSPRSGDLSVYWYQQSLDQGLQFLIQYYNGEERAKGNILERFSAQQFPDLHSELNLSSLELGDSALYFCASSAPDGGFGETQYFGPGTRLLVL.

Concerning this clone itself: Other DNA variants within this sample encode the same CDR3. The chain couples TRBV7-2 to TRBJ1-6, with 7 positions matching TRBD1. The CDR3 totals 17 residues. The V gene end was trimmed by 9 bases and the J gene end by 5 bases; junction bases not matched to a gene: 16. Germline lookup yields CDR1 SGHTA and CDR2 FQGNSA. CDR3 DNA sequence: TGTGCCAGTAGCCTTTTTCGTCAGGGGGGAAATAATTCACCCCTCCACTTT. This sequence encodes CASSLFRQGGNNSPLHF.

The chain carries TRBV28 and TRBJ1-2; tentatively, D is TRBD1 (6 bases). Per the germline V gene, CDR1 is MDHEN and CDR2 is SYDVKM. The CDR3 extends over 14 amino acids. V dropped 5 bases and J dropped 0 bases, with 10 bases sitting between them. CDR3 loop: CASSAGDTNYGYTF. The CDR3 bases are TGTGCCAGCAGTGCAGGGGACACTAACTATGGCTACACCTTC.

J is TRBJ2-1 and V is TRBV15; 12 nucleotides align to TRBD2. This CDR3 has 17 amino acids. The germline gives CDR1 LNHNV, CDR2 YYDKDF (reference sequence). Trimming took 4 bases from V and 8 from J; bases not matched to a gene: 12. CDR3 region: CATSTAPGLAGGHEQFF. CDR3 DNA sequence: TGTGCCACCAGCACCGCCCCGGGGCTAGCGGGAGGGCATGAGCAGTTCTTC.

V gene TRBV11-3 combines with J gene TRBJ2-2, with D perhaps TRBD2 (6 bases). Trimming left V 3 bases short and J 0 bases short, with 14 bases between. Germline assignment: CDR1 SGHNT and CDR2 YENEEA. CDR3 length: 17 amino acids. Here the CDR3 reads CASSFARETANTGELFF. The CDR3 region has the DNA TGTGCCAGCAGCTTTGCCCGGGAGACCGCGAACACCGGGGAGCTGTTTTTT.

The chain links TRBV27 to TRBJ2-7; TRBD2 matches 7 bases. The CDR3 has 15 amino acids. Germline lookup yields CDR1 MNHEY and CDR2 SMNVEV (reference sequence). After removal of 8 bases from V and 2 bases from J, the junction contained 12 bases not matched to a gene. Here the CDR3 reads CASALSGGGTYEQYF. In DNA form, the CDR3 reads TGTGCCAGCGCATTGTCGGGAGGAGGAACCTACGAGCAGTACTTC.

This clone has just one count. V usage is TRBV27 and J usage is TRBJ1-1; weak D call: TRBD1 (6 bases). The CDR3 runs 11 residues. Trimming took 5 bases from V and 7 from J, leaving 8 bases between them. Germline loops: CDR1 MNHEY, CDR2 SMNVEV (reference sequence). The DNA of the CDR3 is TGTGCCAGCAGTAAGACAGGTGAAGCTTTCTTT. Residues: CASSKTGEAFF.

V usage is TRBV10-3 and J usage is TRBJ2-5; TRBD1 aligns across 7 bases. The CDR3 sequence is 16 residues long. Germline CDR1 and CDR2: ENHRY and SYGVKD. V lost 0 bases and J lost 5; bases outside the gene matches: 9. The CDR3: CAISESNQGVRETQYF. Here the CDR3 DNA reads TGTGCCATCAGTGAGTCGAATCAGGGGGTAAGGGAGACCCAGTACTTC.

The rearrangement links TRBV11-1 to TRBJ2-1, with D possibly being TRBD1 (5 bases). Germline loops: CDR1 SGHAT, CDR2 FQDESV (reference sequence). This CDR3 spans 14 amino acids. Trimming left V 1 base short and J 6 bases short, with 10 bases between. The chain's CDR3 is CASSLGGNPNEQFF. The CDR3 coding sequence is TGTGCCAGCAGCTTAGGGGGCAATCCCAATGAGCAGTTCTTC. The entire variable domain, with the rest obtained from reference TRBV11-1 and TRBJ2-1, is as follows: EAEVAQSPRYKITEKSQAVAFWCDPISGHATLYWYRQILGQGPELLVQFQDESVVDDSQLPKDRFSAERLKGVDSTLKIQPAELGDSAMYLCASSLGGNPNEQFFGPGTRLTVL.

The chain is built from TRBV5-1 and TRBJ2-1, with D maybe TRBD1 (6 bases). Germline CDR1 is SGHRS and CDR2 is YFSETQ. The CDR3 totals 16 residues. V was clipped by 1 base and J by 0 bases, with 11 bases between them. The CDR3, as DNA: TGCGCCAGCAGCTTGTGGACAGCCAGCTCCTACAATGAGCAGTTCTTC. Protein sequence: CASSLWTASSYNEQFF.

As DNA, the CDR3 is TGTGCCAGCAGCGGAAGTGGCGGGGACACCGGGGAGCTGTTTTTT. Its translation: CASSGSGGDTGELFF. The chain recombines TRBV9 with TRBJ2-2; the D gene is possibly TRBD2 (6 bases). CDR3 length: 15 residues. Germline CDR1 and CDR2: SGDLS and YYNGEE. V lost 3 bases and J lost 3, with 12 bases in between. The variable domain in full, with the rest retrieved from reference TRBV9 and TRBJ2-2, is DSGVTQTPKHLITATGQRVTLRCSPRSGDLSVYWYQQSLDQGLQFLIQYYNGEERAKGNILERFSAQQFPDLHSELNLSSLELGDSALYFCASSGSGGDTGELFFGEGSRLTVL.

V usage is TRBV5-6 and J usage is TRBJ2-1, with 7 bases that match TRBD1. V shed 4 bases, J shed 6 bases, and the junction held 4 bases outside the gene matches. The CDR3 covers 13 residues. The V gene's germline CDR1 is SGHDT and CDR2 YYEEEE. The CDR3 DNA is TGTGCCAGCAGCCCGGGGACAGCCAATGAGCAGTTCTTC. Translated: CASSPGTANEQFF.

This clone has more than one count but fewer than ten. V and J are TRBV10-1 and TRBJ2-2, with TRBD2 matching 7 bases. Germline V CDR1 and CDR2: WNHNN, SYGVQD (reference sequence). V shed 3 bases, J shed 0 bases, and the junction held 4 bases outside the gene matches. CDR3 size: 16 residues. CDR3 sequence: CASSEGRGSNTGELFF. Here the CDR3 DNA reads TGCGCCAGCAGTGAAGGGAGGGGTTCGAACACCGGGGAGCTGTTTTTT.